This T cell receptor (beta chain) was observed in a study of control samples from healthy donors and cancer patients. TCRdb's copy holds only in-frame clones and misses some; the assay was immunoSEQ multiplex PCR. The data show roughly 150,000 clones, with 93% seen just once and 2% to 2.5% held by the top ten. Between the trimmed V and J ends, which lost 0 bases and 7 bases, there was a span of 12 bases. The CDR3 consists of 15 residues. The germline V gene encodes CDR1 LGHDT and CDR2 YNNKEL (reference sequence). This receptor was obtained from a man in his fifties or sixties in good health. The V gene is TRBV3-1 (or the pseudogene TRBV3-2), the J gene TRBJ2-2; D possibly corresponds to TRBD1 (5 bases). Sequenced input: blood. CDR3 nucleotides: TGTGCCAGCAGCCAAGAAGGCAGGGCAGGCGGGGAGCTGTTTTTT. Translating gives CASSQEGRAGGELFF.